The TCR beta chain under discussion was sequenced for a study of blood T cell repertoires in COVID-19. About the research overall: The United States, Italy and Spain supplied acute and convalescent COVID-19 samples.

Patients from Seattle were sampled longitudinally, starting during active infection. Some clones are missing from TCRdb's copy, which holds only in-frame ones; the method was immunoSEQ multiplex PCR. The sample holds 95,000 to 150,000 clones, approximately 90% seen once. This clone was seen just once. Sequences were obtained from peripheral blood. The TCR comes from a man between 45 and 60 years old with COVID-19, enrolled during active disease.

CDR3 bases: TGCAGCGTGATGCTAGCGGGAGTTACCGGGGAGCTGTTTTTT. It specifies CSVMLAGVTGELFF. The chain carries TRBV29-1 and TRBJ2-2; 10 nucleotides line up with TRBD2. The CDR3 is 14 amino acids. In germline, CDR1 is SQVTM, CDR2 ANQGSEA. The V gene end was trimmed by 6 bases and the J gene end by 5 bases; junction bases not matched to a gene: 6.